This TCR beta chain derives from a study of T cell clusters in autoimmune cytopenias. This CDR3 has 13 amino acids. Germline V gene lookup returns CDR1 SGHAT and CDR2 FQDESV (reference sequence). TRB amplification used around 270 ng of peripheral blood genomic DNA. Multiplex touch-down PCR amplified TRB using TRB-A and TRB-B pools in one tube. TCRdb processed the multiplex PCR reads again and assigns one entry to each CDR3 protein, with no DNA. The specimen's table records about 5,000 distinct CDR3 sequences. These data were also reused for a study on T cell repertoires in aging, cancer and after chemotherapy.

This clonotype originated in a human donor in good health. Sequenced input: peripheral blood. This chain connects TRBV11-1 to TRBJ2-5; TCRdb names TRBD1, which stays unverified in the absence of DNA. The CDR3 protein is CASRPTGGETQYF.